Listed here is a single T cell receptor beta chain. This record belongs to a study of shared clonotypes between healthy human individuals. Germline V CDR1 and CDR2: SGHRS, YFSETQ. The length of the CDR3 is 15 residues. Trimming pared 0 bases from V and 0 bases from J, leaving 10 bases between. Several immunoSEQ plates held equal portions of the genomic DNA taken from each subset. TCRdb's copy holds only in-frame clones and misses some; the assay was immunoSEQ multiplex PCR. The sample contains about 1.1 million clones, 70% to 80% of which appear only once. This sequence joins TRBV5-1 and TRBJ2-7; D is possibly TRBD2 (5 bases). This clonotype originated in a young man in good health. Some clones in this sample may be carry-over from other donors' samples. The sample comprised memory CD4+ T cells from PBMCs. The subset is: CD45RA-negative fraction. The DNA of the CDR3 is TGCGCCAGCAGCTTGGTAGAGGACTTCTCCTACGAGCAGTACTTC. Translated, it gives CASSLVEDFSYEQYF. The full variable domain, rest sourced from reference TRBV5-1 and TRBJ2-7, is KAGVTQTPRYLIKTRGQQVTLSCSPISGHRSVSWYQQTPGQGLQFLFEYFSETQRNKGNFPGRFSGRQFSNSRSEMNVSTLELGDSALYLCASSLVEDFSYEQYFGPGTRLTVT.